Sequencing of this T cell receptor (beta chain) was carried out in a study of cytomegalovirus exposure and HLA in healthy donors. Both 60 Vbeta primers and 13 Jbeta primers went into the PCR. Produced via immunoSEQ multiplex PCR; TCRdb's table is partial and in-frame only. There are about 160,000 clones in the sample; around 80% occur only once, and around 6.5% lies in the top ten. Study results and limitations: Common viral pathogens seemed to be connected with several of the most significant clusters, according to a later analysis.

This clone has just a few counts. The target antigen is unknown. The CDR3 runs to 13 residues. The germline CDR1 and CDR2 sequences are LNHDA and SQIVND (reference sequence). With V trimmed by 8 bases and J by 6 bases, 6 bases remained unmatched. Input material: PBMCs. The chain joins TRBV19 to TRBJ2-2, with 7 positions matching TRBD1. The receptor was isolated from a male donor in good health and CMV-seropositive. CDR3 residues: CASGIQGPGELFF. The CDR3, as DNA: TGTGCCAGTGGAATACAGGGGCCCGGGGAGCTGTTTTTT.